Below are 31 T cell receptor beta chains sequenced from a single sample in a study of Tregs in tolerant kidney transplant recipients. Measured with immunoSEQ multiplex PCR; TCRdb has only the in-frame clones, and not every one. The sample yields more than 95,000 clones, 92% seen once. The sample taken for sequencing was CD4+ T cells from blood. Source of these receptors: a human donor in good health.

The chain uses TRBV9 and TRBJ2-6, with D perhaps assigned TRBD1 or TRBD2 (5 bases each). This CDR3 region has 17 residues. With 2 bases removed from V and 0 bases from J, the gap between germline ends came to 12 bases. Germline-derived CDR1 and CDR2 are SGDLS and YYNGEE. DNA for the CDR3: TGTGCCAGCAGCGTGGGGACGGGGACCTCTGGGGCCAACGTCCTGACTTTC. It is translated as CASSVGTGTSGANVLTF.

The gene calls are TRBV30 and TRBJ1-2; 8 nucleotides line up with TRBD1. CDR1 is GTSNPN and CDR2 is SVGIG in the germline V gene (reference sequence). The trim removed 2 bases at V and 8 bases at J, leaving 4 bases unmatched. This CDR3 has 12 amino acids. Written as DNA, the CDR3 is TGTGCCTGGAGTACAGGGGGGAAAGGCTACACCTTC. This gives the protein CAWSTGGKGYTF.

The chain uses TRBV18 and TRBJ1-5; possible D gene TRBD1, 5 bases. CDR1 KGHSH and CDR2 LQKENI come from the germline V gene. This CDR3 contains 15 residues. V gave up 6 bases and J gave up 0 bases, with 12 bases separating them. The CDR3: CASSEETASNQPQHF. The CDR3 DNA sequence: TGTGCCAGCTCGGAAGAGACAGCTAGCAATCAGCCCCAGCATTTT.

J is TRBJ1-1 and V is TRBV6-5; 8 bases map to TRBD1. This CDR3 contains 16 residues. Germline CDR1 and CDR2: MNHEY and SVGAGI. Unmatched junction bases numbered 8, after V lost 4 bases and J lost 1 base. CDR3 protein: CASSSLGQGQNTEAFF. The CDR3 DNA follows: TGTGCCAGCAGTTCCCTTGGACAGGGCCAGAACACTGAAGCTTTCTTT.

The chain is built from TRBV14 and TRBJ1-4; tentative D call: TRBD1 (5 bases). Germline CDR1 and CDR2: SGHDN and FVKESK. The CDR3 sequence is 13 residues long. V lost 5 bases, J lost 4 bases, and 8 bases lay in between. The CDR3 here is CASSARGNEKLFF. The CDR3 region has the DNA TGTGCCAGCAGCGCTAGGGGTAATGAAAAACTGTTTTTT.

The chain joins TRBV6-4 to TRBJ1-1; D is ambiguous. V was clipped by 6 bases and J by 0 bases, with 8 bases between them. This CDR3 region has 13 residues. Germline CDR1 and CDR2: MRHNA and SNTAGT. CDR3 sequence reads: CASRQTLNTEAFF. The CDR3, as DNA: TGTGCCAGCAGACAAACACTGAACACTGAAGCTTTCTTT.

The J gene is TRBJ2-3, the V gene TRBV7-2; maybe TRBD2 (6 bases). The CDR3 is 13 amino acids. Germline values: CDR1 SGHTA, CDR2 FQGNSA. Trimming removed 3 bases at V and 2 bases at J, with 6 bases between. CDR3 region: CASSLDYTDTQYF. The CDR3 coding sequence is TGTGCCAGCAGCTTGGACTACACAGATACGCAGTATTTT.

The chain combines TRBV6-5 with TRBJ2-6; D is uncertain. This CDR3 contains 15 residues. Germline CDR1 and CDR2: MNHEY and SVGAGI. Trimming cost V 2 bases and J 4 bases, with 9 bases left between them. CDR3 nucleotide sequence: TGTGCCAGCAGTTACCTCGGAGCGGGGGCCAACGTCCTGACTTTC. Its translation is CASSYLGAGANVLTF.

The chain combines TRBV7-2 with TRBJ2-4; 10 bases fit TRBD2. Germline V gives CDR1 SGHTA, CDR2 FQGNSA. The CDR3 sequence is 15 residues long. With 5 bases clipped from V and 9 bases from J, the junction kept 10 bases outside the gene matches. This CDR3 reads CASSTGLATGGIQYF. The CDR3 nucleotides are TGTGCCAGCAGCACGGGACTAGCGACTGGGGGCATTCAGTACTTC.

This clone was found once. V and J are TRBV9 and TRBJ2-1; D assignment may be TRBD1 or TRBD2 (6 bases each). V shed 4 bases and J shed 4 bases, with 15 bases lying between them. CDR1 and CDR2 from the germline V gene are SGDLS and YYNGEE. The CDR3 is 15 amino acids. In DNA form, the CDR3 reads TGTGCCAGCAGCCCCGAGGGGGACTTTTACAATGAGCAGTTCTTC. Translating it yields CASSPEGDFYNEQFF.

The CDR3 nucleotides are TGTGCCAGCAGTCACATTAGGGCCCCGAATGAGCAGTTCTTC. This sequence encodes CASSHIRAPNEQFF. V usage is TRBV7-9 and J usage is TRBJ2-1; no reliable D call. Germline V gene sequence: CDR1 SEHNR, CDR2 FQNEAQ (reference sequence). The CDR3 extends over 14 amino acids. V dropped 6 bases and J dropped 7 bases, with 16 bases sitting between them.

DNA for the CDR3: TGTGCCAGTAGCCCGGCACAGACCTTAAACAATGAGCAGTTCTTC. Translated, it gives CASSPAQTLNNEQFF. V gene TRBV19 combines with J gene TRBJ2-1; D gene uncertain. The CDR3 has 15 amino acids. Deletions cut 6 bases from V and 5 bases from J, with 17 bases between. The V gene's germline CDR1 is LNHDA and CDR2 SQIVND (reference sequence). Complete variable domain (other parts from reference TRBV19 and TRBJ2-1): DGGITQSPKYLFRKEGQNVTLSCEQNLNHDAMYWYRQDPGQGLRLIYYSQIVNDFQKGDIAEGYSVSREKKESFPLTVTSAQKNPTAFYLCASSPAQTLNNEQFFGPGTRLTVL.

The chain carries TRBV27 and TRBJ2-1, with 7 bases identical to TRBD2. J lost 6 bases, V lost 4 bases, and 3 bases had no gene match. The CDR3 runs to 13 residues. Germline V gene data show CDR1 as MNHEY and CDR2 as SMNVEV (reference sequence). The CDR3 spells CASSSLAGNEQFF. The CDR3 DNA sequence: TGTGCCAGCAGTTCGTTAGCGGGCAATGAGCAGTTCTTC.

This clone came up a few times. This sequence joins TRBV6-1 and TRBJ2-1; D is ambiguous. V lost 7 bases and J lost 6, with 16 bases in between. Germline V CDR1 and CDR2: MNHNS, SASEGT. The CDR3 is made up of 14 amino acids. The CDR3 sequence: CASKRSFGPNEQFF. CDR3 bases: TGTGCCAGCAAGAGATCCTTTGGGCCCAATGAGCAGTTCTTC.

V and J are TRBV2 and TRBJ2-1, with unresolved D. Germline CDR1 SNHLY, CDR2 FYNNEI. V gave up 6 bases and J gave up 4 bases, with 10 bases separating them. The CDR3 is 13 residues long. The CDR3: CASSGQLYNEQFF. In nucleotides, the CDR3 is TGTGCCAGCAGCGGGCAGCTGTACAATGAGCAGTTCTTC.

DNA for the CDR3: TGCGCCAGCAGCGGGGGCGACAATGAGCAGTTCTTC. Amino acids: CASSGGDNEQFF. The J gene is TRBJ2-1, the V gene TRBV5-1, with a possible D match to TRBD1 (6 bases). V dropped 4 bases and J dropped 5 bases, with 7 bases sitting between them. This CDR3 region has 12 residues. Germline assignment: CDR1 SGHRS and CDR2 YFSETQ.

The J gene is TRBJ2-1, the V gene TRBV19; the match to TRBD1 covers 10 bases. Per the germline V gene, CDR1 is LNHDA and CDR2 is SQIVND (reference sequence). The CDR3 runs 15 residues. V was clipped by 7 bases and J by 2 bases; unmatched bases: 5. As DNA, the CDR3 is TGTGCCAGTAAGAGACAGGGGGCGACCTACAATGAGCAGTTCTTC. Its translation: CASKRQGATYNEQFF.

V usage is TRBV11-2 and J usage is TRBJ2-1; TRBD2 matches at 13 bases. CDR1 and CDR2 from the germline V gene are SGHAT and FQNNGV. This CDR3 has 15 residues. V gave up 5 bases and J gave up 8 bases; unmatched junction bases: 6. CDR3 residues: CASSPTSGRGHEQFF. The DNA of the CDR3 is TGTGCCAGCAGCCCCACTAGCGGGAGGGGGCATGAGCAGTTCTTC.

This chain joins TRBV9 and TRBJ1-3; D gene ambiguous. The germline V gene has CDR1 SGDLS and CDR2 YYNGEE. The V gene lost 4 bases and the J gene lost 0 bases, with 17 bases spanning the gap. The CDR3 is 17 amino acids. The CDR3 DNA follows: TGTGCCAGCAGCCTCACGGACGGCCAATCCTCTGGAAACACCATATATTTT. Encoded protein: CASSLTDGQSSGNTIYF. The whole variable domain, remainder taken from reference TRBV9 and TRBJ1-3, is DSGVTQTPKHLITATGQRVTLRCSPRSGDLSVYWYQQSLDQGLQFLIQYYNGEERAKGNILERFSAQQFPDLHSELNLSSLELGDSALYFCASSLTDGQSSGNTIYFGEGSWLTVV.

The CDR3 DNA reads TGTGCCAGCAGTGACCGGGGGCTCACTGAAGCTTTCTTT. It encodes CASSDRGLTEAFF. The gene calls are TRBV6-4 and TRBJ1-1, with D maybe TRBD1 (6 bases). This CDR3 spans 13 amino acids. V dropped 2 bases and J dropped 4 bases, with 8 bases sitting between them. CDR1 is MRHNA and CDR2 is SNTAGT in the germline V gene.

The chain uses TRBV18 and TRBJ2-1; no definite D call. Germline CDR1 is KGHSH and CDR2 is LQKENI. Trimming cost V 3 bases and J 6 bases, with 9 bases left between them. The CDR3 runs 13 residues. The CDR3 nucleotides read TGTGCCAGCTCACCCCTGGACGGCAATGAGCAGTTCTTC. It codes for CASSPLDGNEQFF.

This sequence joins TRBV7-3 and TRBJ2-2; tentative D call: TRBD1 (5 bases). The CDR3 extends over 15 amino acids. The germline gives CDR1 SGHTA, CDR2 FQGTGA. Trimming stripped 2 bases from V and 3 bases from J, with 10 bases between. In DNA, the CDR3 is TGTGCCAGCAGCTTAGCCAGGGATGACACCGGGGAGCTGTTTTTT. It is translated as CASSLARDDTGELFF. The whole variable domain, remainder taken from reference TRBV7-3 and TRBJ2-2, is GAGVSQTPSNKVTEKGKYVELRCDPISGHTALYWYRQSLGQGPEFLIYFQGTGAADDSGLPNDRFFAVRPEGSVSTLKIQRTERGDSAVYLCASSLARDDTGELFFGEGSRLTVL.

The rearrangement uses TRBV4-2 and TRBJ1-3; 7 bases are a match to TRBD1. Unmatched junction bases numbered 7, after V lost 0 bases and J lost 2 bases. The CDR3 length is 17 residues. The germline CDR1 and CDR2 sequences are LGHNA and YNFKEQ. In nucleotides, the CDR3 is TGTGCCAGCAGCCAAGATCGGGGTACAGGGGCTGGAAACACCATATATTTT. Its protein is CASSQDRGTGAGNTIYF.

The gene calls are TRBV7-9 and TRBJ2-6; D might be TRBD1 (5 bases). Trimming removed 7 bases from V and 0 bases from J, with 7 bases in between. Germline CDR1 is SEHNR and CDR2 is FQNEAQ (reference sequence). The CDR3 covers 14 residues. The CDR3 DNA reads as TGTGCCAGCACCGGACACTCTGGGGCCAACGTCCTGACTTTC. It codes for CASTGHSGANVLTF. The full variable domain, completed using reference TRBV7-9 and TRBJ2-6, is DTGVSQNPRHKITKRGQNVTFRCDPISEHNRLYWYRQTLGQGPEFLTYFQNEAQLEKSRLLSDRFSAERPKGSFSTLEIQRTEQGDSAMYLCASTGHSGANVLTFGAGSRLTVL.

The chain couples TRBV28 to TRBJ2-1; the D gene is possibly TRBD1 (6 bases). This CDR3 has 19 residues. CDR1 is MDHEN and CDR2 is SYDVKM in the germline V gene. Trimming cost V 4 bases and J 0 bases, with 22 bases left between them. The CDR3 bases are TGTGCCAGCAGTTACCCTGCTGTGGGGACACAGAGCTCCTACAATGAGCAGTTCTTC. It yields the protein CASSYPAVGTQSSYNEQFF. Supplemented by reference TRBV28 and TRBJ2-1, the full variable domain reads DVKVTQSSRYLVKRTGEKVFLECVQDMDHENMFWYRQDPGLGLRLIYFSYDVKMKEKGDIPEGYSVSREKKERFSLILESASTNQTSMYLCASSYPAVGTQSSYNEQFFGPGTRLTVL.

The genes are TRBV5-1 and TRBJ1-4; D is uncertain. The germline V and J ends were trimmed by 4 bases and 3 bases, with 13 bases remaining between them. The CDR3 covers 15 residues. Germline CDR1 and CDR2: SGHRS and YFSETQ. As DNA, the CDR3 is TGCGCCAGCAGCCAGAATCGAGGGTCTAATGAAAAACTGTTTTTT. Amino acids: CASSQNRGSNEKLFF.

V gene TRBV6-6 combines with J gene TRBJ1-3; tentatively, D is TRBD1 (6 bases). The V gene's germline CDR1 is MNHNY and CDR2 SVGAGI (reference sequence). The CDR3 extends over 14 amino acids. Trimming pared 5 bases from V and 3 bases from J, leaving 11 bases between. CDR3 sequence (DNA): TGTGCCAGCAGTCAACAGGGTTTTGGAAACACCATATATTTT. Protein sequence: CASSQQGFGNTIYF.

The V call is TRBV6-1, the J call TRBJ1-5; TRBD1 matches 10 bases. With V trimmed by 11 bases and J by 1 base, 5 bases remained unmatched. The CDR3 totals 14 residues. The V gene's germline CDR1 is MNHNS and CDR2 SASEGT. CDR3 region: CACRTGGSNQPQHF. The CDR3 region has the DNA TGTGCCTGTCGGACAGGGGGAAGCAATCAGCCCCAGCATTTT.

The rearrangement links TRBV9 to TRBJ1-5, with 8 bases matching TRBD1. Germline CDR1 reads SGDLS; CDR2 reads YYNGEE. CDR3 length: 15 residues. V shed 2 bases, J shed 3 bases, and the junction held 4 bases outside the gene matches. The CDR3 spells CASSVWTGTNQPQHF. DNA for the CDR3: TGTGCCAGCAGCGTTTGGACAGGGACCAATCAGCCCCAGCATTTT.

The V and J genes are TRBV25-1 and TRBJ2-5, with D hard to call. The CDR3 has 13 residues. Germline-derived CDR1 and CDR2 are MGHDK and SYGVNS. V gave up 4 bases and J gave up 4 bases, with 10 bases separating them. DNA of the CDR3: TGTGCCAGCAGTGGGCGGACCAGAGAGACCCAGTACTTC. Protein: CASSGRTRETQYF. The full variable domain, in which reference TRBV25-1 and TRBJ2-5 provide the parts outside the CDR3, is EADIYQTPRYLVIGTGKKITLECSQTMGHDKMYWYQQDPGMELHLIHYSYGVNSTEKGDLSSESTVSRIRTEHFPLTLESARPSHTSQYLCASSGRTRETQYFGPGTRLLVL.

CDR3 protein: CAISEGGLKGFHEQYF. The CDR3 region has the DNA TGTGCCATCAGTGAAGGAGGGCTAAAGGGTTTCCACGAGCAGTACTTC. The chain combines TRBV10-3 with TRBJ2-7, with a tentative D call TRBD2 (6 bases). V lost 3 bases to trimming and J lost 5 bases, with 20 bases between them. Germline V gene sequence: CDR1 ENHRY, CDR2 SYGVKD. This CDR3 spans 16 amino acids.